This TCR beta chain was found in a study of T-cell memory formation after mild COVID-19. General study points: Clones contracting over day 15 to 85 were CD4/CD8 balanced, with later expanders leaning CD4+. Certain responding clones were present in pre-infection memory, suggesting participation of cross-reactive memory.

TCRdb called the 5' RACE reads again in MiXCR, with one record for every CDR3 protein. The sample includes 130,000 to 150,000 distinct CDR3 sequences, about 6.1% of them seen just once. Turning to this clonotype: Its specificity is unknown.

CDR3 size: 13 residues. The germline V gene has CDR1 KGHDR and CDR2 SFDVKD. The ends were cut back, 0 bases at V and 7 bases at J, with 5 bases in the middle. Sample: PBMCs or a T cell subset sorted from them (not recorded which). The clonotype comes from an adult woman who had mild COVID-19 (a few samples of this study predate the infection). Cell type and time point are not known. The chain has TRBV24-1 and TRBJ2-2, with D uncertain. CDR3 DNA: TGTGCCACCAGTGATTTGTCCCACGGGGAGCTGTTTTTT. Translating it yields CATSDLSHGELFF.